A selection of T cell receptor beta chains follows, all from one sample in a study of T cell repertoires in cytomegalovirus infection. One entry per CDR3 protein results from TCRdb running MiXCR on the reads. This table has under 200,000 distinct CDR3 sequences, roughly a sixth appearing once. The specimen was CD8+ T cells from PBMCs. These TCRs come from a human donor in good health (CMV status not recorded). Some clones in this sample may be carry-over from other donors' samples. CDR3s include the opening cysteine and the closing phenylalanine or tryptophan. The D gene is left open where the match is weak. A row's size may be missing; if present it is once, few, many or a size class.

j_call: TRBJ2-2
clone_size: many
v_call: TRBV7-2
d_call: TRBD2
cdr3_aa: CASSYGTTETGELFF
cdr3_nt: TGTGCCAGCAGTTACGGGACTACGGAGACCGGGGAGCTGTTTTTT

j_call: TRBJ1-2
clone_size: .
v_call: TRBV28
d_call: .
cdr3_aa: CASSYWGGDVYGYTF
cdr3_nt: TGTGCCAGCAGTTACTGGGGAGGGGACGTCTATGGCTACACCTTC

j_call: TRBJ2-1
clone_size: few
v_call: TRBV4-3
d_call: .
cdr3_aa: CASSLAKGLYNEQFF
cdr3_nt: TGCGCCAGCAGCCTAGCGAAAGGGCTTTACAATGAGCAGTTCTTC

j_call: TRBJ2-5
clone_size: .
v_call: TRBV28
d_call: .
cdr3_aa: CASSGQDDQETQYF
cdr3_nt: TGTGCCAGCAGTGGCCAGGACGACCAAGAGACCCAGTACTTC

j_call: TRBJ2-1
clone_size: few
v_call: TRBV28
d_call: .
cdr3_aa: CASSSSMSRFMDEQFF
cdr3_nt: TGTGCCAGCAGCTCGAGCATGAGTAGGTTCATGGATGAGCAGTTCTTC

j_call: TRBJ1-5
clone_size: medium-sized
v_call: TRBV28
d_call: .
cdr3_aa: CASQWRGNQPQHF
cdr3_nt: TGTGCCAGCCAGTGGCGCGGCAATCAGCCCCAGCATTTT

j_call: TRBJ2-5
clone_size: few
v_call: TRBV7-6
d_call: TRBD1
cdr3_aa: CASSRGQEEETQYF
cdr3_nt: TGTGCCAGCAGCAGGGGACAGGAGGAAGAGACCCAGTACTTC

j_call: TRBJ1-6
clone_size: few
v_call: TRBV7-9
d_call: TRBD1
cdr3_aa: CASSSDRGRSPLHF
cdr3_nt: TGTGCCAGCAGCTCGGACAGGGGGCGTTCACCCCTCCACTTT

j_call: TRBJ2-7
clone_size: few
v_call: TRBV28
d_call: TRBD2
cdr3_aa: CASSSGTSGRTKEQYF
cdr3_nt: TGTGCCAGCAGTTCGGGGACTAGCGGGAGGACAAAAGAGCAGTACTTC

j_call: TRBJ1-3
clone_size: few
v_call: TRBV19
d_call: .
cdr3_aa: CASWDRRSGNTIYF
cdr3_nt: TGTGCCAGTTGGGACCGACGCTCTGGAAACACCATATATTTT

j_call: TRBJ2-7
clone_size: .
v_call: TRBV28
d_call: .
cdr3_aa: CATAPGTPYEQYF
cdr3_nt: TGTGCCACCGCCCCCGGGACACCTTACGAGCAGTACTTC

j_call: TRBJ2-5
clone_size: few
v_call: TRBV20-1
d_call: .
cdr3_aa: CSARGGSETQYF
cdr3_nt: TGCAGTGCTAGGGGGGGTTCGGAGACCCAGTACTTC

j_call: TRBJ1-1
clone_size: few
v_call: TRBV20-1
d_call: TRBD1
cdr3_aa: CSAPTRGLTEAFF
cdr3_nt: TGCAGTGCTCCTACCAGGGGGCTGACTGAAGCTTTCTTT

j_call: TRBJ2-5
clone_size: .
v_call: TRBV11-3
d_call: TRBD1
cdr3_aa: CASSGGQGVQYF
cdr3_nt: TGTGCCAGCAGCGGGGGACAGGGAGTCCAGTACTTC

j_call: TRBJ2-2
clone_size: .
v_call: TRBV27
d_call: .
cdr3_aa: CASSLGRNTGELFF
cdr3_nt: TGTGCCAGCAGTTTGGGAAGGAACACCGGGGAGCTGTTTTTT

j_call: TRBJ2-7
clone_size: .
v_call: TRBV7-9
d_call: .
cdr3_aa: CASTPEVSYEQYF
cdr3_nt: TGTGCCAGCACCCCGGAAGTCTCCTACGAGCAGTACTTC

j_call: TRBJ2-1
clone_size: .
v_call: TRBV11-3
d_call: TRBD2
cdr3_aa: CASSPTSYYNEQFF
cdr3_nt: TGTGCCAGCAGCCCGACTAGCTATTACAATGAGCAGTTCTTC

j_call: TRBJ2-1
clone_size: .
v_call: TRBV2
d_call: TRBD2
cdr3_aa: CASLTSAGGPNEQFF
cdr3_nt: TGTGCCAGCCTCACTTCGGCGGGGGGGCCAAATGAGCAGTTCTTC

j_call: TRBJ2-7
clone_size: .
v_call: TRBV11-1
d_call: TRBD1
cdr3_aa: CASSSTGDLHEQYF
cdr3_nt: TGTGCCAGCAGCTCGACAGGGGACTTGCACGAGCAGTACTTC

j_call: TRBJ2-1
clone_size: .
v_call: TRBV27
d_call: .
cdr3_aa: CASSPLPSSYNEQFF
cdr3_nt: TGTGCCAGCAGTCCCCTCCCGAGCTCCTACAATGAGCAGTTCTTC

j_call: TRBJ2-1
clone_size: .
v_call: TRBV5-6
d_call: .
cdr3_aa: CASSLAPAGAVVNEQFF
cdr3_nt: TGTGCCAGCAGCTTGGCCCCAGCTGGGGCGGTGGTGAATGAGCAGTTCTTC

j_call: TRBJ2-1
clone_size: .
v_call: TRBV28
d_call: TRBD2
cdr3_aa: CASSPLVTSGDEQFF
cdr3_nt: TGTGCCAGCAGCCCTCTTGTGACTAGCGGAGACGAGCAGTTCTTC

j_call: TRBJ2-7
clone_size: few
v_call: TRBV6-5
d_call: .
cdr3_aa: CASSWAKQGYEQYF
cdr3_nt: TGTGCCAGCAGCTGGGCGAAACAGGGATACGAGCAGTACTTC

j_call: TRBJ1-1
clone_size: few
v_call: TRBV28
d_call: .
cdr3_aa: CASSLLRGGNTEAFF
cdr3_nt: TGTGCCAGCAGTTTACTACGGGGAGGGAACACTGAAGCTTTCTTT

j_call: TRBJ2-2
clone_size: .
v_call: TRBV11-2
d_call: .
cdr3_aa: CASSPFGTGELFF
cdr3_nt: TGTGCCAGCAGCCCCTTCGGGACCGGGGAGCTGTTTTTT

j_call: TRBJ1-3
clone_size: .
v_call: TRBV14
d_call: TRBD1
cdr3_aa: CASSQAWDRLAGNTIYF
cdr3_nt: TGTGCCAGCAGCCAAGCGTGGGACAGACTTGCTGGAAACACCATATATTTT

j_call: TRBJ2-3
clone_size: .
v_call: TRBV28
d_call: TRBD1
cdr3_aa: CASSLPRQGSDTQYF
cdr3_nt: TGTGCCAGCAGTCTCCCCAGACAGGGTTCAGATACGCAGTATTTT

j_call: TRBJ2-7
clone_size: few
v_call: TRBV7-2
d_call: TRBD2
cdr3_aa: CASSPSGGSSYEQYF
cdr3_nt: TGTGCCAGCAGCCCAAGCGGGGGCTCCTCCTACGAGCAGTACTTC

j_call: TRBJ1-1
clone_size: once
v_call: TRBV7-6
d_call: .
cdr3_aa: CASSLVQGEAFF
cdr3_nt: TGTGCCAGCAGCTTAGTACAGGGAGAAGCTTTCTTT

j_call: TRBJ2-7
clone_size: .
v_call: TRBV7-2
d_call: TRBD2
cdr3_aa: CASSLVGEGPYEQYF
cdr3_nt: TGTGCCAGCAGCTTAGTGGGGGAGGGCCCCTACGAGCAGTACTTC

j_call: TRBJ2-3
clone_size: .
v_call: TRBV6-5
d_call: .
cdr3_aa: CDSSYEAVSTDTQYF
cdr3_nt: TGTGACAGCAGTTACGAAGCGGTTAGCACAGATACGCAGTATTTT

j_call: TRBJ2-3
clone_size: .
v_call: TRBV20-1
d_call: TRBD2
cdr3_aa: CSASSPSGTLSTDTQYF
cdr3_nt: TGCAGTGCTAGTTCCCCTAGCGGGACCCTCAGCACAGATACGCAGTATTTT

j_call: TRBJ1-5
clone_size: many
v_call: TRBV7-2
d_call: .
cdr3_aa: CASSSWANQPQHF
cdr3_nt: TGTGCCAGCAGCTCCTGGGCCAATCAGCCCCAGCATTTT

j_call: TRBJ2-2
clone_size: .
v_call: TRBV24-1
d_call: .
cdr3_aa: CATSDLWTGSGVNTGELFF
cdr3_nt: TGTGCCACCAGTGATTTGTGGACCGGTTCCGGAGTAAACACCGGGGAGCTGTTTTTT

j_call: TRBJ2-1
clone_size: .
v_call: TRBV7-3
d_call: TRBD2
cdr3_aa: CASSPLGGSLYNEQFF
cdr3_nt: TGTGCCAGCAGCCCGCTGGGGGGGAGCCTCTACAATGAGCAGTTCTTC

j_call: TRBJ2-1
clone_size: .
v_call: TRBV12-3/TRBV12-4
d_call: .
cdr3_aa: CASSLFGHYNEQFF
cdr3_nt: TGTGCCAGCAGTTTATTCGGACACTACAATGAGCAGTTCTTC

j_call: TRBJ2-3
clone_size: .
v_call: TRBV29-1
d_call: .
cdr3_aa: CSVSYNPYRESTDTQYF
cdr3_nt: TGCAGCGTTTCCTACAACCCCTACAGGGAAAGCACAGATACGCAGTATTTT

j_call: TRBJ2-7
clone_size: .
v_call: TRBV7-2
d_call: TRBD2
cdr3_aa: CASSLTSGRFVDF
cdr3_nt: TGTGCCAGCAGCTTGACTAGCGGGAGGTTTGTGGACTTC

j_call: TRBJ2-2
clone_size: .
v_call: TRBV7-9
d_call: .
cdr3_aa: CASVPAANTGELFF
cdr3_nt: TGTGCCAGCGTCCCAGCCGCGAACACCGGGGAGCTGTTTTTT

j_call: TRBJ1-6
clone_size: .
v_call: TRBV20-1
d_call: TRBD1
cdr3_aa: CSARDSGGQYNSPLHF
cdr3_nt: TGCAGTGCTAGAGATTCCGGGGGACAGTATAATTCACCCCTCCACTTT

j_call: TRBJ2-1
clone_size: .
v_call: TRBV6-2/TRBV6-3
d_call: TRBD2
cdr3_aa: CASTLAGATNEQFF
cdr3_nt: TGTGCCAGCACACTAGCGGGAGCGACCAATGAGCAGTTCTTC

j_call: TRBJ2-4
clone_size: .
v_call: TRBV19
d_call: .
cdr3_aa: CASSIVKTGGKNIQYF
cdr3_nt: TGTGCCAGTAGTATAGTGAAGACAGGAGGCAAAAACATTCAGTACTTC

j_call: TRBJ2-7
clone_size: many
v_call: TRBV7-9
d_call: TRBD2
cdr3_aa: CASSPQLAGGPGGGEQYF
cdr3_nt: TGTGCCAGCAGCCCACAACTAGCGGGAGGGCCCGGGGGTGGTGAGCAGTACTTC

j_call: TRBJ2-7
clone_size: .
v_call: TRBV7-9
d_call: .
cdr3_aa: CASSLVGDSYEQYF
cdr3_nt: TGTGCCAGCAGCTTAGTAGGTGACTCCTACGAGCAGTACTTC

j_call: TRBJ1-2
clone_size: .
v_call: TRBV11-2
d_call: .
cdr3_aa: CASNPGGGIDTF
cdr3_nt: TGTGCCAGCAATCCTGGGGGGGGCATCGACACCTTC

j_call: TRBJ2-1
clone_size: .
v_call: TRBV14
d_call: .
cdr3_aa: CASSQDFGNEQFF
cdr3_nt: TGTGCCAGCAGCCAAGATTTCGGGAATGAGCAGTTCTTC

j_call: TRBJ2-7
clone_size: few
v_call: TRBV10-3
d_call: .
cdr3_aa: CAIGSRDIYEQYF
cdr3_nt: TGTGCCATCGGGTCCCGGGACATTTACGAGCAGTACTTC

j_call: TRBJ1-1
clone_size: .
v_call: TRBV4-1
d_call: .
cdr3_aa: CASSQDYRKSNPVNTEAFF
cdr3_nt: TGCGCCAGCAGCCAAGATTACCGGAAAAGTAACCCGGTGAACACTGAAGCTTTCTTT

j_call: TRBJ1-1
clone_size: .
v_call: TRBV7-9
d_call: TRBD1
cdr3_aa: CASSPPRTGTEAFF
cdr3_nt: TGTGCCAGCAGCCCTCCCCGGACAGGGACTGAAGCTTTCTTT

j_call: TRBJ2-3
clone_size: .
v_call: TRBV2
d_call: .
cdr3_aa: CASNDFGGSTDTQYF
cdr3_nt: TGTGCCAGCAACGATTTTGGGGGGAGCACAGATACGCAGTATTTT